The rows below give T cell receptor beta chains drawn from one sample of a study of PD-1 blockade in classical Hodgkin lymphoma. Sequenced by immunoSEQ multiplex PCR; TCRdb stores in-frame clones only, minus some. Of about 36,000 clones listed, around 70% are singletons. The material was peripheral blood mononuclear cells (PBMCs), obtained before the second cycle of nivolumab. The receptors were gathered from a human donor with classical Hodgkin lymphoma. CDR3s include the opening cysteine and the closing phenylalanine or tryptophan. D genes are given only for firm matches. Expanded clones get a size class; other rows say once, few or many, or leave the size out.

>TRBD2|TRBV5-1|15|NA|TRBJ2-1
TGCGCCAGCAGCGTACTAGCGGGAGCTGGGAATGAGCAGTTCTTC
CASSVLAGAGNEQFF
>NA|TRBV9|16|NA|TRBJ2-2
TGTGCCAGCAGCGTAGTCCCCCTTCTGAACACCGGGGAGCTGTTTTTT
CASSVVPLLNTGELFF
>TRBD1|TRBV10-3|14|medium-sized|TRBJ2-7
TGTGCCATCAGTCCGACAGGGATGTCGTACGAGCAGTACTTC
CAISPTGMSYEQYF
>NA|TRBV18|12|NA|TRBJ2-3
TGTGCCAGCTCACTTTTCACAGATACGCAGTATTTT
CASSLFTDTQYF
>NA|TRBV7-9|15|NA|TRBJ2-3
TGTGCCAGCAGCTTAGATATGACGTTTGGGGATACGCAGTATTTT
CASSLDMTFGDTQYF
>NA|TRBV2|17|NA|TRBJ2-2
TGTGCCAGCAGTGAAGTACTGCACATCCGGATCACCGGGGAGCTGTTTTTT
CASSEVLHIRITGELFF
>NA|TRBV6-1|15|once|TRBJ2-1
TGTGCCAGCAGTGCCGGTAGCGGACCCTACAATGAGCAGTTCTTC
CASSAGSGPYNEQFF
>NA|TRBV7-2|13|NA|TRBJ2-5
TGTGCCAGCAGCTTAGGTCTGAGGGAGACCCAGTACTTC
CASSLGLRETQYF
>TRBD2|TRBV2|17|few|TRBJ2-1
TGTGCCAGCAGTCCCGGGGGACTAGCGGGGGGTTACAATGAGCAGTTCTTC
CASSPGGLAGGYNEQFF
>NA|TRBV29-1|11|few|TRBJ1-2
TGCAGCGTTGGGAGGGCCTATGGCTACACCTTC
CSVGRAYGYTF
>TRBD1|TRBV2|13|NA|TRBJ2-1
TGTGCCAGCAGTGAACAGGGGGCGGATGAGCAGTTCTTC
CASSEQGADEQFF
>NA|TRBV4-3|16|NA|TRBJ2-1
TGCGCCAGCAGCCAAAACGCAGAAAAGGGGGCGGGGGGGCAGTTCTTC
CASSQNAEKGAGGQFF
>NA|TRBV5-6|15|NA|TRBJ2-2
TGTGCCAGCAGCTTCGGTGGAAAGAACACCGGGGAGCTGTTTTTT
CASSFGGKNTGELFF
>NA|TRBV4-3|13|NA|TRBJ1-1
TGCGCCAGCAGCCAAGATAGGAACACTGAAGCTTTCTTT
CASSQDRNTEAFF
>NA|TRBV5-1|15|NA|TRBJ2-1
TGCGCCAGCAGCTTAAGCGGAACTTCCTACAATGAGCAGTTCTTC
CASSLSGTSYNEQFF
>TRBD2|TRBV5-8|16|NA|TRBJ2-5
TGTGCCAGCAGCAGACTAGCGGGGGGCCACCAAGAGACCCAGTACTTC
CASSRLAGGHQETQYF
>TRBD2|TRBV7-9|15|NA|TRBJ2-7
TGTGCCAGCAGCTTATCAGCGGGAGCCTCCTACGAGCAGTACTTC
CASSLSAGASYEQYF
>NA|TRBV5-1|14|many|TRBJ1-1
TGCGCCAGCAGCTTGGGACAGGAGAACACTGAAGCTTTCTTT
CASSLGQENTEAFF
>NA|TRBV4-1|15|few|TRBJ2-1
TGCGCCAGCAGCCAAAGAGGTTTGGGTGGAGATGAGCAGTTCTTC
CASSQRGLGGDEQFF
>NA|TRBV2|16|NA|TRBJ1-6
TGTGCCAGCAGTGAAGGGGGGAGCTCCTATAATTCACCCCTCCACTTT
CASSEGGSSYNSPLHF
>TRBD1|TRBV29-1|14|NA|TRBJ2-5
TGCAGCGTCCGGACAGGGGCTTTTCTGGAGACCCAGTACTTC
CSVRTGAFLETQYF
>NA|TRBV7-9|15|NA|TRBJ2-1
TGTGCCAGCAGCCCAAGTCCCCAACCAGGGTCGGAGCAGTTCTTC
CASSPSPQPGSEQFF
>NA|TRBV16|17|NA|TRBJ2-5
TGTGCCAGCAGCCCCGACTTGATTCGACAGAGAGCGGAGACCCAGTACTTC
CASSPDLIRQRAETQYF
>TRBD1|TRBV10-3|13|NA|TRBJ2-4
TGTGCCACCGCCGGGACAGGGGAAAACATTCAGTACTTC
CATAGTGENIQYF
>NA|TRBV27|15|NA|TRBJ1-1
TGTGCCAGCAGTTTTGCCGGGGGGGTGAACACTGAAGCTTTCTTT
CASSFAGGVNTEAFF
>NA|TRBV5-1|13|few|TRBJ1-2
TGCGCCAGCAGCCCGGCAACAGGGAGTGGCTACACCTTC
CASSPATGSGYTF
>NA|TRBV27|12|NA|TRBJ1-2
TGTGCCAGCAGTTCGACCTCCTATGGCTACACCTTC
CASSSTSYGYTF
>NA|TRBV5-6|15|NA|TRBJ2-3
TGTGCCAGCAGCGGACCAGGGTATGATCCAGATACGCAGTATTTT
CASSGPGYDPDTQYF
>NA|TRBV10-3|13|NA|TRBJ1-2
TGTGCCATCAGTGAGGTGTGGAGCTATGGCTACACCTTC
CAISEVWSYGYTF
>NA|TRBV9|15|few|TRBJ1-6
TGTGCCAGCAGAGACCCGAGCTCCTATAATTCACCCCTCCACTTT
CASRDPSSYNSPLHF
>NA|TRBV6-1|15|few|TRBJ2-2
TGTGCCAGCAGGGTTGACGGAACGAACACCGGGGAGCTGTTTTTT
CASRVDGTNTGELFF
>TRBD1|TRBV6-5|14|NA|TRBJ1-2
TGTGCCAGCAGTGAATATGGGACAGACTATGGCTACACCTTC
CASSEYGTDYGYTF
>NA|TRBV10-3|13|NA|TRBJ2-2
TGTGCCATCAGTGACATCAACACCGGGGAGCTGTTTTTT
CAISDINTGELFF
>NA|TRBV5-1|14|few|TRBJ2-7
TGCGCCAGCAGCTTCCAACAGGGTTCCTACGAGCAGTACTTC
CASSFQQGSYEQYF
>NA|TRBV27|14|many|TRBJ1-1
TGTGCCAGCAGTTTAAATCGGGTGTCAAATGAAGCTTTCTTT
CASSLNRVSNEAFF
>NA|TRBV11-2|15|NA|TRBJ2-7
TGTGCCAGCAGCTCCCCGAGTGCTTCCCGTGACGAGCAGTACTTC
CASSSPSASRDEQYF
>NA|TRBV14|16|few|TRBJ2-1
TGTGCCAGCAGCTTTGACCCCGGGACTCCCTACAATGAGCAGTTCTTC
CASSFDPGTPYNEQFF
>TRBD1|TRBV10-3|13|NA|TRBJ2-5
TGTGCCATCAGCGGGACAGGGAGGGAGACCCAGTACTTC
CAISGTGRETQYF
>NA|TRBV7-2|13|NA|TRBJ1-1
TGTGCCAGCGGGGGGCGCGTGGTCACTGAAGCTTTCTTT
CASGGRVVTEAFF
>TRBD2|TRBV18|14|NA|TRBJ2-7
TGTGCCAGCTCAAGCCGTGCTAGCGGGTACGAGCAGTACTTC
CASSSRASGYEQYF
>TRBD2|TRBV7-9|15|few|TRBJ2-1
TGTGCCAGCAGCTCGGGACTAGGGGCCTACAATGAGCAGTTCTTC
CASSSGLGAYNEQFF
>NA|TRBV7-9|14|NA|TRBJ2-5
TGTGCCAGCAGCTTATGGCTGGAACAAGAGACCCAGTACTTC
CASSLWLEQETQYF
>TRBD1|TRBV25-1|17|NA|TRBJ2-2
TGTGCCAGCAGTCCTTTTAGGGGACAGGGGAACACCGGGGAGCTGTTTTTT
CASSPFRGQGNTGELFF